Listed here are 29 T cell receptor beta chains from one sample, sequenced in a study of cytomegalovirus exposure and HLA in healthy donors. The PCR ran on 60 Vbeta and 13 Jbeta primers. Assay: immunoSEQ multiplex PCR; the TCRdb copy retains only in-frame clones and omits some. Here the sample spans approximately 140,000 clones, more than 70% being singletons. The sequenced sample consisted of PBMCs. The source is a woman aged 50 to 60 in good health and CMV-seronegative.

The rearrangement joins TRBV2 to TRBJ2-1, with 12 positions matching TRBD2. With V trimmed by 6 bases and J by 2 bases, 8 bases remained unmatched. This CDR3 spans 17 amino acids. Per the germline V gene, CDR1 is SNHLY and CDR2 is FYNNEI. The CDR3 nucleotides read TGTGCCAGCAGGGCCCGGACTAGCGGGGCGACCTACAATGAGCAGTTCTTC. Amino acids: CASRARTSGATYNEQFF.

The V call is TRBV5-1, the J call TRBJ2-3; 9 bases map to TRBD2. The V gene end was trimmed by 7 bases and the J gene end by 0 bases; junction bases not matched to a gene: 12. The germline CDR1 and CDR2 sequences are SGHRS and YFSETQ. This CDR3 has 17 amino acids. CDR3 DNA: TGCGCCAGCCGCCCGGCCCGGCTAGCGGGGAGCACAGATACGCAGTATTTT. Amino acid sequence: CASRPARLAGSTDTQYF.

The rearrangement joins TRBV2 to TRBJ1-2, with TRBD1 matching 11 bases. The CDR3 is 16 amino acids. Germline lookup yields CDR1 SNHLY and CDR2 FYNNEI. The V and J ends lost 8 bases and 3 bases, in that order; junction bases with no gene match: 11. The CDR3 loop reads CASLLGQGAAYYGYTF. For the CDR3, the DNA is TGTGCCAGCCTACTCGGACAGGGGGCGGCATACTATGGCTACACCTTC.

This clone was counted a single time. The rearrangement links TRBV6-5 to TRBJ1-1; D is undetermined. Germline V CDR1 and CDR2: MNHEY, SVGAGI. Trimming took 1 base from V and 4 from J, leaving 10 bases between them. The CDR3 length is 14 residues. CDR3 sequence reads: CASSYLGGSTEAFF. CDR3 bases: TGTGCCAGCAGTTACTTGGGCGGGAGCACTGAAGCTTTCTTT.

The chain employs TRBV5-4 and TRBJ2-5; 9 bases fit TRBD2. Germline assignment: CDR1 SGHNT and CDR2 YYREEE (reference sequence). With V trimmed by 4 bases and J by 5 bases, 6 bases remained unmatched. This CDR3 region has 14 residues. The chain's CDR3 is CASSISGGWETQYF. The CDR3 DNA follows: TGTGCCAGCAGCATTAGCGGGGGCTGGGAGACCCAGTACTTC.

The chain couples TRBV2 to TRBJ1-2; 9 bases align to TRBD1. Germline CDR1 is SNHLY and CDR2 is FYNNEI. The V segment lost 2 bases and the J segment 4 bases; nucleotides outside the gene matches: 5. CDR3 length: 15 residues. The CDR3 DNA reads as TGTGCCAGCAGTGAAATTGGGACAGGGATCTATGGCTACACCTTC. This encodes CASSEIGTGIYGYTF.

About this clone itself: The germline gene is not matched at one end of the junction; a read error may be the cause. This chain uses TRBV7-7 with TRBJ2-5; 8 positions agree with TRBD2. The CDR3 is made up of 14 amino acids. Germline V CDR1 and CDR2: SSHAT, FNYEAQ (reference sequence). The CDR3 is CASSMSGGSETQYF. In nucleotides, the CDR3 is TGTGCTAGCAGCATGAGCGGGGGCTCTGAGACCCAGTACTTC.

This sequence joins TRBV4-1 and TRBJ2-7; TRBD1 aligns across 8 bases. This CDR3 is built from 15 residues. With V trimmed by 0 bases and J by 4 bases, 5 bases remained unmatched. Germline lookup yields CDR1 MGHRA and CDR2 YSYEKL. The CDR3 loop is CASSQERTGQYEQYF. CDR3 nucleotides: TGCGCCAGCAGCCAAGAGCGGACAGGGCAATACGAGCAGTACTTC.

The chain employs TRBV27 and TRBJ2-5; 11 bases match TRBD2. V was clipped by 2 bases and J by 2 bases; unmatched bases: 1. The CDR3 contains 15 residues. CDR1 is MNHEY, CDR2 SMNVEV, per germline (reference sequence). The CDR3 sequence is CASSLVAGGQETQYF. In DNA, the CDR3 is TGTGCCAGCAGTTTAGTAGCGGGGGGGCAAGAGACCCAGTACTTC.

The chain has TRBV19 and TRBJ1-4; 10 bases fit TRBD1. Germline-derived CDR1 and CDR2 are LNHDA and SQIVND (reference sequence). After removal of 7 bases from V and 8 bases from J, the junction contained 16 bases not matched to a gene. The CDR3 has 17 residues. The CDR3 is CASKDRGRQGAEEKLFF. DNA of the CDR3: TGTGCCAGTAAGGACCGGGGGAGACAGGGGGCAGAAGAAAAACTGTTTTTT.

In this sample, this clone turned up a few times. The chain has TRBV5-1 and TRBJ1-6; 8 nucleotides agree with TRBD1. CDR1 is SGHRS and CDR2 is YFSETQ in the germline V gene. The trim removed 2 bases at V and 9 bases at J, leaving 10 bases unmatched. The length of the CDR3 is 16 residues. The CDR3 DNA sequence: TGCGCCAGCAGCTTTTCAGGGGGCACCACTGTTTCACCCCTCCACTTT. This codes for CASSFSGGTTVSPLHF.

The chain is built from TRBV9 and TRBJ1-2; D gene ambiguous. The CDR3 totals 13 residues. Per germline, CDR1 SGDLS and CDR2 YYNGEE. V was shortened by 2 bases and J by 3 bases, with 8 bases between the two germline ends. The CDR3 nucleotides are TGTGCCAGCAGCGTTACAGATCACTATGGCTACACCTTC. It yields the protein CASSVTDHYGYTF.

The J gene is TRBJ1-2, the V gene TRBV18; D possibly corresponds to TRBD1 (5 bases). CDR1 and CDR2 from the germline V gene are KGHSH and LQKENI. The V end lost 3 bases, the J end lost 4 bases, and 18 bases lay between the germline ends. The CDR3 spans 16 residues. CDR3 in DNA: TGTGCCAGCTCACCTACCCGGGACTCTCTTGGCTATGGCTACACCTTC. Its protein product is CASSPTRDSLGYGYTF.

The chain recombines TRBV5-6 with TRBJ2-3, with 11 bases fitting TRBD2. In germline, CDR1 is SGHDT, CDR2 YYEEEE. V shed 4 bases and J 0 bases; nucleotides not matched to a gene: 10. This CDR3 comprises 18 residues. The CDR3 DNA is TGTGCCAGCAGCCTACAAAAGGGACTAGCGGCTAGCACAGATACGCAGTATTTT. It yields the protein CASSLQKGLAASTDTQYF.

The genes are TRBV5-1 and TRBJ2-3, with D unresolved. The CDR3 has 12 residues. Germline V CDR1 and CDR2: SGHRS, YFSETQ. Trimming cost V 0 bases and J 6 bases, with 5 bases left between them. The DNA for the CDR3 is TGCGCCAGCAGCTTGGTGGAGGATACGCAGTATTTT. Its protein product is CASSLVEDTQYF. The full variable domain, completed using reference TRBV5-1 and TRBJ2-3, is KAGVTQTPRYLIKTRGQQVTLSCSPISGHRSVSWYQQTPGQGLQFLFEYFSETQRNKGNFPGRFSGRQFSNSRSEMNVSTLELGDSALYLCASSLVEDTQYFGPGTRLTVL.

The J gene is TRBJ2-3, the V gene TRBV29-1; TRBD1 agrees at 7 bases. Per the germline V gene, CDR1 is SQVTM and CDR2 is ANQGSEA. The V and J ends lost 6 bases and 1 base, in that order; junction bases with no gene match: 1. The CDR3 has 12 amino acids. The CDR3: CSVGQGTDTQYF. In DNA form, the CDR3 reads TGCAGCGTCGGACAGGGCACAGATACGCAGTATTTT.

This sequence joins TRBV5-8 and TRBJ2-7; TRBD1 aligns across 8 bases. Germline V CDR1 and CDR2: SGHTS, YDEGEE. J lost 7 bases, V lost 3 bases, and 18 bases had no gene match. This CDR3 region has 17 residues. DNA of the CDR3: TGTGCCAGCAGCTACAACCCCTACCGGACAGGGTCGAAAGAGCAGTACTTC. It encodes CASSYNPYRTGSKEQYF.

The chain couples TRBV7-7 to TRBJ2-7; 7 bases align to TRBD1. This CDR3 has 16 residues. V lost 1 base to trimming and J lost 1 base; unmatched junction nucleotides: 7. The germline V gene encodes CDR1 SSHAT and CDR2 FNYEAQ (reference sequence). In nucleotides, the CDR3 is TGTGCCAGCAGCTTAGGTCCGGGACAGCCTTCCTACGAGCAGTACTTC. Encoded protein: CASSLGPGQPSYEQYF.

This clone was recorded once. The chain carries TRBV7-8 and TRBJ2-3; 13 bases agree with TRBD2. The J segment lost 1 base and the V segment lost 4 bases, leaving 5 bases of the junction unmatched. Per germline, CDR1 SGHVS and CDR2 FQNEAQ. The CDR3 loop spans 17 amino acids. The CDR3 here is CASSSRLAGGGTDTQYF. The CDR3 bases are TGTGCCAGCAGCTCCCGACTAGCGGGGGGCGGCACAGATACGCAGTATTTT.

The chain combines TRBV7-6 with TRBJ2-1, with TRBD2 as a possible D gene (5 bases). Trimming left V 5 bases short and J 8 bases short, with 16 bases between. The CDR3 has 14 residues. The germline CDR1 and CDR2 sequences are SGHVS and FNYEAQ. The CDR3 region has the DNA TGTGCCAGCAGCCTATGGCCCGAGGGCTATGAGCAGTTCTTC. It specifies CASSLWPEGYEQFF.

V and J are TRBV7-3 and TRBJ2-3, with TRBD2 as a possible D gene (6 bases). V lost 5 bases to trimming and J lost 4 bases, with 10 bases between them. The CDR3 contains 13 residues. The germline V gene encodes CDR1 SGHTA and CDR2 FQGTGA. CDR3 nucleotides: TGTGCCAGCAGCGCGACTAGGGCAGATACGCAGTATTTT. Protein: CASSATRADTQYF.

V usage is TRBV6-5 and J usage is TRBJ2-3, with 7 bases aligning to TRBD2. Unmatched junction bases numbered 4, after V lost 7 bases and J lost 3 bases. The CDR3 has 13 amino acids. CDR1 is MNHEY, CDR2 SVGAGI, per germline. CDR3 amino acids: CASTPGGTDTQYF. The CDR3 DNA sequence: TGTGCCAGCACCCCCGGGGGGACAGATACGCAGTATTTT.

The V call is TRBV7-8, the J call TRBJ1-4, with 9 positions matching TRBD1. V lost 5 bases and J lost 5; bases outside the gene matches: 6. The CDR3 is 15 amino acids. Germline assignment: CDR1 SGHVS and CDR2 FQNEAQ. CDR3 nucleotide sequence: TGTGCCAGCAGCCTCTTGGGACAGGGAAATGAAAAACTGTTTTTT. Translated: CASSLLGQGNEKLFF.

Here the CDR3 reads CASSLGYRGQETQYF. CDR3 DNA sequence: TGCGCCAGCAGCTTGGGATACAGGGGTCAAGAGACCCAGTACTTC. The genes are TRBV5-1 and TRBJ2-5, with 7 bases aligning to TRBD1. There are 15 residues in the CDR3. Trimming removed 0 bases from V and 2 bases from J; junction bases left unmatched: 4. The germline gives CDR1 SGHRS, CDR2 YFSETQ.

The rearrangement joins TRBV5-1 to TRBJ2-3; 7 bases align to TRBD2. Germline V gene lookup returns CDR1 SGHRS and CDR2 YFSETQ. The CDR3 extends over 16 amino acids. J lost 0 bases, V lost 0 bases, and 4 bases had no gene match. The DNA for the CDR3 is TGCGCCAGCAGCTTGGTGGGGGGGGATAGCACAGATACGCAGTATTTT. Its translation: CASSLVGGDSTDTQYF.

This clone was detected once. The genes are TRBV9 and TRBJ2-5; 8 bases fit TRBD2. J lost 2 bases, V lost 0 bases, and 6 bases had no gene match. The CDR3 extends over 16 amino acids. CDR1 and CDR2 from the germline V gene are SGDLS and YYNGEE. The CDR3 DNA follows: TGTGCCAGCAGCGTAGTGGCGGGGGGACCACAAGAGACCCAGTACTTC. It translates to CASSVVAGGPQETQYF.

The chain links TRBV7-9 to TRBJ2-1; unclear D gene. The CDR3 is made up of 13 amino acids. Germline-derived CDR1 and CDR2 are SEHNR and FQNEAQ (reference sequence). The ends were cut back, 3 bases at V and 5 bases at J, with 8 bases in the middle. CDR3 sequence reads: CASSFFSDNEQFF. The CDR3 coding sequence is TGTGCCAGCAGCTTTTTTTCGGACAATGAGCAGTTCTTC.

V gene TRBV10-3 combines with J gene TRBJ1-1, with D maybe TRBD1 (5 bases). This CDR3 comprises 13 residues. The V end lost 10 bases, the J end lost 5 bases, and 17 bases lay between the germline ends. Germline values: CDR1 ENHRY, CDR2 SYGVKD. CDR3 DNA sequence: TGTGCCAGCCGGGGGGAAGGACGGACTGAAGCTTTCTTT. The encoded protein is CASRGEGRTEAFF.

The rearrangement uses TRBV5-1 and TRBJ2-2; no reliable D call. The V gene's germline CDR1 is SGHRS and CDR2 YFSETQ. V gave up 3 bases and J gave up 7 bases, with 4 bases separating them. This CDR3 has 11 residues. DNA of the CDR3: TGCGCCAGCAGCTACGGCGGGGAGCTGTTTTTT. Protein product: CASSYGGELFF.